This TCR beta chain was documented in a study of cytotoxic CD8 clonotypes in ibrutinib-treated CLL. Turning to the study itself: After treatment lasting a median roughly 13 months, range 6 to 36, response samples were collected.

Deletions cut 0 bases from V and 0 bases from J, with 15 bases between. Germline CDR1 SGDLS, CDR2 YYNGEE. The CDR3 is made up of 17 amino acids. The data were produced by immunoSEQ multiplex PCR, yet TCRdb's version contains in-frame clones alone and is incomplete. This table has 150,000 or so clones, approximately 90% appearing once. As for this clone: Antigen specificity is unknown.

The study's findings and limits: Sampling time points were not equivalent between sustained-remission and progressing patients. Under therapy, public clonotypes either contracted or stayed stable, and they were uncommon.

From cryopreserved PBMCs came roughly 2 micrograms of genomic DNA used for TCR beta libraries. The source of this sequence is a human donor with chronic lymphocytic leukemia. The specimen comprised PBMCs, sampled at disease progression, from a patient treated with ibrutinib. The chain has TRBV9 and TRBJ1-1, with no clear D. The CDR3 spells CASSVGAQRIMNTEAFF. Written as DNA, the CDR3 is TGTGCCAGCAGCGTAGGGGCACAGAGGATCATGAACACTGAAGCTTTCTTT.